This T cell receptor beta chain is drawn from a study of T cell repertoires in cytomegalovirus infection (dated by TCRdb to between 2018 and 2021). Looking at the study overall: Alongside well-studied HLA-B-restricted epitopes, the peptide stimulations were aimed at recently identified HLA-C-restricted CMV epitopes, whose presentation resists viral immunomodulation. Donor HLA type was relevant to the analysis, as public TCR beta signatures indicated carriage of CMV infection together with the matching HLA type.

This clonotype was counted between two and nine times. Its cognate antigen has yet to be identified. Base qualities were left out, and no much larger clone turns up one base away. On the study overall, not on this receptor specifically: In both this cohort and an independent cohort of 350 to 400 donors, the cumulative frequency of public TCR beta family members distinguished carriers of CMV infection plus the relevant HLA type. The ex vivo response was dominated by HLA-C-restricted CMV-specific TCR beta clonotypes, and the single most frequent clonotype in two of eight donors was supplied by these HLA-C-restricted clonotypes.

The germline V gene (reference sequence) provides CDR1 MNHEY and CDR2 SMNVEV. V sheds 3 bases and J sheds 3 bases, leaving 12 bases between their ends. From its cysteine to its phenylalanine, the CDR3 spans 16 amino acids. Just CDR3 DNA is preserved here, 48 bases in frame from base 1. The listed sequencing device is Illumina HiSeq 1500. TCRdb reworked the public reads: Q25 trimming with fastp, MiXCR clone assembly, productive beta chains retained. Every CDR3 protein is listed once, alongside the most common genes and DNA of its rows. The sample table shows roughly 120,000 distinct CDR3 sequences, and approximately 30% are seen once. Together, the top ten hold around three fifths of the sample. The treatment or condition label on this specimen signifies: in vitro stimulation with specific CMV peptide epitopes to enrich CMV-specific T cells.

This TCR derives from a human donor in good health (CMV status not recorded). Some clones in this sample may be carry-over from other donors' samples. Sequenced here: CD8+ T cells from cultured PBMCs, sampled from culture after CMV antigen stimulation. The sequence links TRBV27 to TRBJ1-6, with the D segment identity uncertain. The DNA is TGTGCCAGCAGTTTCCAGGCGCCGTTCTATAATTCACCCCTCCACTTT. Translated, this is CASSFQAPFYNSPLHF.